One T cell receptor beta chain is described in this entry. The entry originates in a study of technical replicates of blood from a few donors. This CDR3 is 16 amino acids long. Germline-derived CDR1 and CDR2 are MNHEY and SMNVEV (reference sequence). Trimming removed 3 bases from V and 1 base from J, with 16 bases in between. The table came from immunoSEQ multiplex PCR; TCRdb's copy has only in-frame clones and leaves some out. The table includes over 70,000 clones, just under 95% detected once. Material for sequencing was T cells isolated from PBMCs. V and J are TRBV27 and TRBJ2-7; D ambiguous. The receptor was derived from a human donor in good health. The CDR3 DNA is TGTGCCAGCAGTTTTAGTTCCGGTCCGAAGTCCTACGAGCAGTACTTC. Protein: CASSFSSGPKSYEQYF.